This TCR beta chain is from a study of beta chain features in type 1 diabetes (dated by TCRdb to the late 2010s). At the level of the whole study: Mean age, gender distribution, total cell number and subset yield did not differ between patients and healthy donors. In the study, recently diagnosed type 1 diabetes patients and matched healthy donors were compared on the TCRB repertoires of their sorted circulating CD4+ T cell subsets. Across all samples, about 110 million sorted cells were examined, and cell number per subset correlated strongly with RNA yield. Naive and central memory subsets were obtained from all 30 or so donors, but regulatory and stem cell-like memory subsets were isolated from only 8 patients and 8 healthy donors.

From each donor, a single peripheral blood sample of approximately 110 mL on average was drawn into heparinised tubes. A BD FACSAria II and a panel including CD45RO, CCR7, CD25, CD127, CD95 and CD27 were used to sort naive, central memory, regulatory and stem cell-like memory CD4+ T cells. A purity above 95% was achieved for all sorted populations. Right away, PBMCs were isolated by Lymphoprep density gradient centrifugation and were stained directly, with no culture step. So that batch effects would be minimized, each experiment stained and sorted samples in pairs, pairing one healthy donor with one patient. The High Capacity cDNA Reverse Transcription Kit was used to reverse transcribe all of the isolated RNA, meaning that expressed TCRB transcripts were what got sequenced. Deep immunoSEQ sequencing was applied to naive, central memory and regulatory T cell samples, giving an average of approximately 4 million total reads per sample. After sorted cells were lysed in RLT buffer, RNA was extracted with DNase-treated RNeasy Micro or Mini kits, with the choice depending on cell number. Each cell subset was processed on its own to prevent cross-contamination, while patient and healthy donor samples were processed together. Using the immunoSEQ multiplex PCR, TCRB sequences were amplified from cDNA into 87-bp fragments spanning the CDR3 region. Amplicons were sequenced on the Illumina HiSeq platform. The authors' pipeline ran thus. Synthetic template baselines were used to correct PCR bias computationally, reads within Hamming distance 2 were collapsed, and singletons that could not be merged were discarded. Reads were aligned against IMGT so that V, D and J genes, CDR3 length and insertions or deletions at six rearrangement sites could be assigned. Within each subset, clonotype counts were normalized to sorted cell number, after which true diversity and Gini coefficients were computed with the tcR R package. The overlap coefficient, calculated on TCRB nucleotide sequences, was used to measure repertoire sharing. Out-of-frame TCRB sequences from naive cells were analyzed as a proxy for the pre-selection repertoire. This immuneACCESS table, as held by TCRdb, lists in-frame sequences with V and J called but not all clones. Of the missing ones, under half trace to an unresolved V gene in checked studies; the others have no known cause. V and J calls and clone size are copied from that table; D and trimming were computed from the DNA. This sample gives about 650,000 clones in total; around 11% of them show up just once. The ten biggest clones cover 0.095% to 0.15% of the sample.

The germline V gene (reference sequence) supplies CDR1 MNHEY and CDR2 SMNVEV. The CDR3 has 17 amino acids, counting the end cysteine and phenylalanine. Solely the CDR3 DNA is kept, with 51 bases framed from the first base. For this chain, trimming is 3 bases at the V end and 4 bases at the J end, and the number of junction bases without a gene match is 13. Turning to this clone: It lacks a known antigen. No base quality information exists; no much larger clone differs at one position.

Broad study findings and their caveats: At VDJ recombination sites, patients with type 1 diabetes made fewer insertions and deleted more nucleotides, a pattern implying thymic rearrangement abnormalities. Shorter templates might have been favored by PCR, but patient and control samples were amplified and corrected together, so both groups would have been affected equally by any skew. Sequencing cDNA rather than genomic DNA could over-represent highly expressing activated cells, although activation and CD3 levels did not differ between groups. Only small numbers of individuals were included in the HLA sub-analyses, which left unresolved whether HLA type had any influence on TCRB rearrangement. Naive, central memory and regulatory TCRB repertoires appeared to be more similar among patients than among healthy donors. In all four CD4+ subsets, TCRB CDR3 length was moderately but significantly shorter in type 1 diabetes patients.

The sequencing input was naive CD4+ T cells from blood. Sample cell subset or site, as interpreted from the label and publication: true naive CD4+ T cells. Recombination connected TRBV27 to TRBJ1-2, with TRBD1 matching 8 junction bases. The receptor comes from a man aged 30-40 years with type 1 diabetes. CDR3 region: CASSLSTRGRAFYGYTF. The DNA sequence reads TGTGCCAGCAGTTTGTCCACCAGGGGGCGGGCTTTCTATGGCTACACCTTC.